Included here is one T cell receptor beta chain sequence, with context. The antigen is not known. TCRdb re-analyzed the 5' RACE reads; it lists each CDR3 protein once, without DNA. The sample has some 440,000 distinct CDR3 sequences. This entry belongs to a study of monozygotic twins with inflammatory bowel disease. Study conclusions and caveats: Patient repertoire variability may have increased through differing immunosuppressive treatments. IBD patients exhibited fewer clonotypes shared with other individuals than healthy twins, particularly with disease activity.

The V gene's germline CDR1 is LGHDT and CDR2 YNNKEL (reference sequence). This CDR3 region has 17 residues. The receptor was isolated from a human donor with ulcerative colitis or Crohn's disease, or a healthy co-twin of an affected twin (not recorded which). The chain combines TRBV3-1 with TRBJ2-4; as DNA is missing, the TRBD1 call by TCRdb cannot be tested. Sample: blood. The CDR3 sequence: CASSRQTVEPAKNIQYF.